Below, one T cell receptor (beta chain) is given with its context. This CDR3 region has 14 residues. Trimming at V came to 5 bases and at J to 6 bases, leaving 9 bases not matched to a gene. Looked up from germline, CDR1 is SGHVS and CDR2 is FNYEAQ. The data belong to a study of cytomegalovirus exposure and HLA in healthy donors. PCR involved 60 Vbeta and 13 Jbeta primers. Only in-frame clones appear in the TCRdb table, and some are missing; sequencing was by immunoSEQ multiplex PCR. The table lists 200,000 or so clones, about 79% of them singletons. The clonotype originates from a man younger than 35 in good health and CMV-seronegative. The sequenced sample consisted of PBMCs. The rearrangement links TRBV7-6 to TRBJ2-7; 8 nucleotides align to TRBD1. CDR3 bases: TGTGCCAGCAGCCCTAAAGCAGGGGGCGGCGAGCAGTACTTC. Translation gives CASSPKAGGGEQYF.